Listed below are T cell receptor beta chains from one sample, sequenced in a study of monozygotic twins with cystic fibrosis. Only in-frame clones appear in the TCRdb table, and some are missing; sequencing was by immunoSEQ multiplex PCR. The data show roughly 25,000 clones, 95% to 97% seen once. The sequenced material came from blood. All receptors derive from a girl under 10 years old with cystic fibrosis. Both conserved end residues are part of each CDR3. A clone size is listed for some rows: how often the clone was seen (once, few, many), or a class if it is expanded.

- | TRBJ2-3 | TRBV9 | CASRQISGAYTDTQYF
- | TRBJ2-2 | TRBV19 | CASRGQGLTGELFF
- | TRBJ2-7 | TRBV6-1 | CASSEGVMGSGRRYEQYF
- | TRBJ1-2 | TRBV7-2 | CASSAYREGGYTF
- | TRBJ2-4 | TRBV19 | CASSIAPEAGNENIQYF
- | TRBJ1-2 | TRBV6-4 | CASSDLQGTSYGYTF
- | TRBJ2-7 | TRBV14 | CASSQETGWPYEQYF
- | TRBJ2-1 | TRBV25-1 | CASDRGDNEQFF
- | TRBJ2-3 | TRBV28 | CASSLPTSGGDTQYF
- | TRBJ2-3 | TRBV29-1 | CSVARDRADTQYF
- | TRBJ1-1 | TRBV30 | CAWSISTGGETEAFF
- | TRBJ2-3 | TRBV2 | CASSEQAARTDTQYF
once | TRBJ2-7 | TRBV4-3 | CASSQEYGRGYEQYF
- | TRBJ2-7 | TRBV29-1 | CSVPQGSSSYEQYF
- | TRBJ1-3 | TRBV7-8 | CASTPRGLVAGNTIYF
- | TRBJ2-2 | TRBV18 | CASSRDGTYTGELFF
- | TRBJ2-7 | TRBV9 | CASSWTGDSYEQYF
- | TRBJ1-2 | TRBV4-1 | CASSQVTRPYGYTF
- | TRBJ2-1 | TRBV9 | CAPTVSYNEQFF
- | TRBJ1-1 | TRBV11-3 | CASSVSLTEAFF
- | TRBJ2-3 | TRBV2 | CASSEGLAGDYNTQYF
- | TRBJ2-7 | TRBV9 | CASSGTGGQYF
- | TRBJ2-3 | TRBV5-6 | CASSYSGWGTDTQYF
- | TRBJ2-1 | TRBV29-1 | CSGDGTSGQYNEQFF
- | TRBJ2-1 | TRBV19 | CATSRTAYNEQFF
- | TRBJ2-1 | TRBV7-7 | CASSSKPSGKQFF
once | TRBJ2-1 | TRBV6-5 | CASSANNEQFF
- | TRBJ2-1 | TRBV5-1 | CASSGTSGSNEQFF
once | TRBJ2-3 | TRBV28 | CASSLLGGTDTQYF
- | TRBJ2-7 | TRBV7-2 | CASSLALRTSGIGHEQYF
- | TRBJ2-1 | TRBV9 | CASSVVGGPYNEQFF
- | TRBJ2-3 | TRBV6-5 | CASTQAGATDTQYF
- | TRBJ2-4 | TRBV29-1 | CSVEWTSGSRNIQYF
- | TRBJ1-5 | TRBV4-1 | CASSQMGQGSNQPQHF
- | TRBJ1-4 | TRBV6-5 | CASRSHRDFEKLFF
- | TRBJ2-1 | TRBV6-5 | CASSYGGEAPGEQFF
- | TRBJ2-3 | TRBV27 | CASSLSGRGRDTQYF
once | TRBJ2-7 | TRBV5-4 | CASSFRGRRSYEQYF
few | TRBJ2-7 | TRBV27 | CASSSRLQGYEQYF
once | TRBJ2-7 | TRBV6-1 | CASSEKIGLAGGSYEQYF
once | TRBJ1-2 | TRBV28 | CASTPVATYGYTF
once | TRBJ2-5 | TRBV2 | CASSLAGGQETQYF
- | TRBJ2-7 | TRBV6-6 | CASQRGEGSYEQYF
- | TRBJ1-2 | TRBV19 | CASIQDRAYGYTF
once | TRBJ1-1 | TRBV29-1 | CSVGDRWRTEAFF
- | TRBJ2-2 | TRBV9 | CASSEGTWTGELFF
- | TRBJ1-2 | TRBV25-1 | CASTEGWGYTF
- | TRBJ1-2 | TRBV2 | CARNPTGGNYGYTF
- | TRBJ2-7 | TRBV27 | CASSFHPGRLVWEQYF
- | TRBJ1-5 | TRBV6-1 | CASSESRGNQPQHF